This is a list of T cell receptor beta chains from one sample in a study of T cell repertoires in cytomegalovirus infection. One entry per CDR3 protein results from TCRdb running MiXCR on the reads. There are roughly 81,000 distinct CDR3 sequences in the sample; roughly 3.5% occur only once, and 3.5% to 5% lies in the top ten. Sequencing was performed on PBMCs. The receptor set was obtained from a human donor in good health (CMV status not recorded). Some clones in this sample may be carry-over from other donors' samples. CDR3s include the opening cysteine and the closing phenylalanine or tryptophan. A D gene is named only where the DNA matches it firmly. The size entry is marked missing in some rows and otherwise reads once, few, many or a size class.

j_call d_call clone_size v_call cdr3_aa cdr3_nt
TRBJ2-7 . many TRBV11-2 CASSLGGGAYEQYF TGTGCCAGCAGCTTAGGAGGGGGTGCCTACGAGCAGTACTTC
TRBJ1-1 . many TRBV10-1 CASSVHERAEAFF TGCGCCAGCAGTGTTCATGAGAGGGCTGAAGCTTTCTTT
TRBJ2-5 . many TRBV19 CASSIDDPWETQYF TGTGCCAGTAGTATAGATGATCCTTGGGAGACCCAGTACTTC
TRBJ1-1 . many TRBV12-3/TRBV12-4 CASSSGGIPMTEAFF TGTGCCAGCAGTTCGGGGGGTATTCCTATGACTGAAGCTTTCTTT
TRBJ1-1 . many TRBV4-3 CASSSAAPGVAFF TGCGCCAGCAGCAGTGCGGCACCGGGTGTAGCTTTCTTT
TRBJ1-1 . many TRBV5-4 CASSLLGGGSPTEAFF TGTGCCAGCAGCCTGCTGGGTGGTGGCTCGCCCACTGAAGCTTTCTTT
TRBJ1-5 . many TRBV7-8 CASSLSVGSNQPQHF TGTGCCAGCAGCTTATCCGTGGGGAGCAATCAGCCCCAGCATTTT
TRBJ2-3 . many TRBV7-6 CASSPYDGGPDTQYF TGTGCCAGCAGCCCCTATGACGGGGGCCCAGATACGCAGTATTTT
TRBJ1-6 . many TRBV7-8 CASSIPGGSPLHF TGTGCCAGCAGCATACCAGGAGGTTCACCCCTCCACTTT
TRBJ2-2 . many TRBV7-2 CASSSQRGAGELFF TGTGCCAGCAGCTCGCAAAGGGGGGCCGGGGAGCTGTTTTTT
TRBJ1-2 TRBD1 many TRBV28 CASNSGQGHSGYTF TGTGCCAGCAACTCGGGACAGGGGCACAGTGGCTACACCTTC
TRBJ1-1 . many TRBV18 CASSSIGHQNTEAFF TGTGCCAGCTCGTCTATCGGACACCAGAACACTGAAGCTTTCTTT
TRBJ2-6 . many TRBV11-2 CASSFFGSMGSGANVLTF TGTGCCAGCAGCTTTTTCGGGTCTATGGGCTCTGGGGCCAACGTCCTGACTTTC
TRBJ2-1 TRBD2 many TRBV6-6 CASSTAGYNEQFF TGTGCCAGCAGTACAGCGGGGTACAATGAGCAGTTCTTC
TRBJ1-4 . many TRBV7-6 CASSPNTRGQGGNEKLFF TGTGCCAGCAGCCCCAACACACGGGGGCAGGGTGGGAATGAAAAACTGTTTTTT
TRBJ2-5 TRBD2 many TRBV4-1 CASSQPQGSRASGPQETQYF TGCGCCAGCAGCCAACCCCAGGGCTCAAGGGCTAGCGGGCCCCAAGAGACCCAGTACTTC
TRBJ1-1 TRBD1 many TRBV18 CASSPIWDRVSVTEAFF TGTGCCAGCTCACCAATATGGGACAGGGTATCGGTCACTGAAGCTTTCTTT
TRBJ2-3 . many TRBV7-2 CASSLGAGLSTQYF TGTGCCAGCAGCTTAGGGGCGGGGCTGTCCACGCAGTATTTT
TRBJ2-3 TRBD2 many TRBV7-2 CASSFGGSGGSGTQYF TGTGCCAGCAGCTTCGGCGGTAGCGGGGGTTCTGGTACGCAGTATTTT
TRBJ2-1 TRBD2 many TRBV12-3/TRBV12-4 CASSPDEAGGPEQFF TGTGCCAGCAGTCCCGACGAAGCGGGGGGGCCTGAGCAGTTCTTC
TRBJ2-7 TRBD1 many TRBV6-2/TRBV6-3 CASSGDRDYEQYF TGTGCCAGCAGTGGGGACAGGGACTACGAGCAGTACTTC
TRBJ2-7 TRBD1 many TRBV10-3 CAISENGQGGEQYF TGTGCCATCAGTGAGAACGGACAGGGGGGCGAGCAGTACTTC
TRBJ2-7 TRBD1 many TRBV5-5 CASSSGERGTGGYEQYF TGTGCCAGCAGCTCGGGAGAAAGAGGGACAGGGGGCTACGAGCAGTACTTC
TRBJ2-1 TRBD2 many TRBV28 CASSRNSGGNYNEQFF TGTGCCAGCAGTAGGAACAGCGGGGGGAACTACAATGAGCAGTTCTTC
TRBJ1-1 . many TRBV6-2/TRBV6-3 CASTKPYGVEAFF TGTGCCAGCACCAAACCCTACGGGGTAGAAGCTTTCTTT
TRBJ2-3 . many TRBV7-9 CASSLWGASTDTQYF TGTGCCAGCAGCTTATGGGGGGCCAGCACAGATACGCAGTATTTT
TRBJ1-1 TRBD1 many TRBV7-2 CASSLDWTGLNAFF TGTGCCAGCAGCTTAGATTGGACAGGTTTGAATGCTTTCTTT
TRBJ2-3 TRBD2 many TRBV30 CAWSGTSSTDTQYF TGTGCCTGGAGTGGGACTAGCAGCACAGATACGCAGTATTTT
TRBJ2-5 TRBD2 many TRBV20-1 CSARDEEAGGPETQYF TGCAGTGCTAGAGATGAGGAAGCGGGGGGGCCAGAGACCCAGTACTTC
TRBJ2-4 TRBD2 many TRBV20-1 CSAREIQLAGPENIQYF TGCAGTGCTAGAGAGATTCAGCTAGCGGGACCCGAAAACATTCAGTACTTC
TRBJ2-1 . many TRBV12-3/TRBV12-4 CASSLRDTSLQFF TGTGCCAGCAGTCTCCGGGACACCTCTTTGCAGTTCTTC
TRBJ2-3 . many TRBV7-2 CASSFAGTPFTDTQYF TGTGCCAGCAGCTTCGCCGGGACACCTTTCACAGATACGCAGTATTTT
TRBJ2-1 . many TRBV28 CASSLSGKEQFF TGTGCCAGCAGTTTATCAGGGAAGGAGCAGTTCTTC
TRBJ1-1 . many TRBV5-5 CVSSLAGNSRNTEAFF TGTGTCAGCAGCTTGGCGGGGAACAGCCGGAACACTGAAGCTTTCTTT
TRBJ1-3 . few TRBV6-5 CASSYSFTASGNTIYF TGTGCCAGCAGTTACTCTTTCACCGCCTCTGGAAACACCATATATTTT
TRBJ2-7 . many TRBV7-2 CASSRDGRYIRGEQYF TGTGCCAGCAGCCGTGACGGCCGTTATATCCGAGGCGAGCAGTACTTC
TRBJ1-1 . many TRBV4-1 CASRSRTVNTEAFF TGCGCCAGCAGAAGCAGGACAGTTAACACTGAAGCTTTCTTT
TRBJ1-2 TRBD1 many TRBV4-1 CASSQDGWSLDRPRYGYTF TGCGCCAGCAGCCAAGATGGATGGAGCTTGGACAGGCCGAGGTATGGCTACACCTTC
TRBJ1-1 . many TRBV15 CATSRVGDGKAFF TGTGCCACCAGCAGAGTGGGAGATGGGAAAGCTTTCTTT
TRBJ2-1 TRBD2 many TRBV24-1 CATSDRTSRNEQFF TGTGCCACCAGTGATAGGACTAGCCGCAATGAGCAGTTCTTC
TRBJ1-3 . many TRBV7-2 CASSLARRNTIYF TGTGCCAGCAGCTTAGCCAGAAGAAACACCATATATTTT
TRBJ1-2 . many TRBV28 CASSQGSNYGYTF TGTGCCAGTAGCCAAGGCTCTAACTATGGCTACACCTTC
TRBJ2-3 TRBD2 many TRBV6-6 CASSYPGLASYTQYF TGTGCCAGCAGTTACCCGGGACTAGCGTCTTATACGCAGTATTTT
TRBJ2-7 . many TRBV7-6 CASSPGTGAYEQYF TGTGCCAGCAGCCCAGGGACGGGAGCCTACGAGCAGTACTTC
TRBJ2-7 . . TRBV20-1 CSASETAYEQYF TGCAGTGCCTCAGAGACGGCCTACGAGCAGTACTTC
TRBJ1-2 TRBD1 many TRBV6-6 CASSYSLSQQGGQNGYTF TGTGCCAGCAGTTACTCGCTATCACAACAGGGGGGACAGAATGGCTACACCTTC
TRBJ1-5 . many TRBV12-3/TRBV12-4 CASSLDTPRGNQPQHF TGTGCCAGCAGTTTGGACACCCCGCGGGGCAATCAGCCCCAGCATTTT
TRBJ1-2 TRBD1 many TRBV28 CAGTGTGGYGYTF TGTGCCGGTACCGGGACAGGGGGCTATGGCTACACCTTC
TRBJ1-5 . many TRBV28 CASLQTGYSNQPQHF TGTGCCAGCCTTCAGACGGGATATAGCAATCAGCCCCAGCATTTT
TRBJ1-6 . many TRBV27 CASSSGRYNSPLHF TGTGCCAGCAGTTCGGGAAGGTATAATTCACCCCTCCACTTT